These 29 T cell receptor beta chains came from one sample sequenced in a study of blood T cell repertoires in COVID-19. The data were produced by immunoSEQ multiplex PCR, yet TCRdb's version contains in-frame clones alone and is incomplete. The table lists about 40,000 clones, 75% to 90% of them singletons. The source material was peripheral blood. These receptors were taken from a man between 50 and 59 years old with active or convalescent COVID-19.

The chain combines TRBV5-5 with TRBJ2-7; the match to TRBD2 covers 8 bases. Unmatched junction bases numbered 4, after V lost 4 bases and J lost 4 bases. The CDR3 sequence is 13 residues long. Germline V gives CDR1 SGHKS, CDR2 YYEKEE (reference sequence). CDR3 nucleotide sequence: TGTGCCAGCAGCCAAGCGGGGGCTTACGAGCAGTACTTC. Its protein is CASSQAGAYEQYF.

V usage is TRBV6-5 and J usage is TRBJ2-5, with TRBD1 as a possible D gene (5 bases). V was trimmed by 4 bases and J by 1 base, leaving 13 bases between them. The CDR3 has 15 amino acids. Per germline, CDR1 MNHEY and CDR2 SVGAGI. CDR3 in amino acids: CASSWTLGTQETQYF. For the CDR3, the DNA is TGTGCCAGCAGTTGGACACTCGGTACCCAAGAGACCCAGTACTTC.

The CDR3 spells CASSRWDRVYF. The CDR3 nucleotides read TGTGCCAGCAGCCGTTGGGACAGGGTGTACTTC. V is TRBV3-1 (or the pseudogene TRBV3-2) and J is TRBJ2-4; 9 positions agree with TRBD1. This CDR3 region has 11 residues. The germline gives CDR1 LGHDT, CDR2 YNNKEL (reference sequence). The V gene end was trimmed by 4 bases and the J gene end by 15 bases; junction bases not matched to a gene: 4.

The V call is TRBV6-1, the J call TRBJ1-2; D possibly corresponds to TRBD1 (6 bases). This CDR3 contains 16 residues. Trimming shortened V by 4 bases and J by 1 base, and 16 bases separated the two germline ends. Germline V gene lookup returns CDR1 MNHNS and CDR2 SASEGT. The CDR3 DNA reads TGTGCCAGCAGTGTCCGCTCGGGACAAAGTAACTATGGCTACACCTTC. Encoded protein: CASSVRSGQSNYGYTF.

The V and J genes are TRBV4-2 and TRBJ1-6; D unresolved. The CDR3 is 13 amino acids. Germline lookup yields CDR1 LGHNA and CDR2 YNFKEQ. Trimming removed 0 bases from V and 6 bases from J, with 3 bases in between. CDR3 DNA sequence: TGTGCCAGCAGCCAAGACGGTAATTCACCCCTCCACTTT. This gives the protein CASSQDGNSPLHF.

The rearrangement joins TRBV10-3 to TRBJ2-4; D is unclear. V was cut by 3 bases and J by 4 bases, with 7 bases left in between. The CDR3 length is 13 residues. Germline CDR1 is ENHRY and CDR2 is SYGVKD. For the CDR3, the DNA is TGTGCCATCAGTGACGAGATTAAAAACATTCAGTACTTC. This codes for CAISDEIKNIQYF.

The chain combines TRBV7-2 with TRBJ2-3, with 9 bases aligning to TRBD1. The CDR3 is 15 amino acids. The germline V gene encodes CDR1 SGHTA and CDR2 FQGNSA. Trimming cost V 5 bases and J 4 bases; bases outside gene matches: 7. The CDR3 loop reads CASSPDRGGADTQYF. CDR3 nucleotide sequence: TGTGCCAGCAGCCCGGACAGGGGAGGGGCAGATACGCAGTATTTT. Complete variable domain (other parts from reference TRBV7-2 and TRBJ2-3): GAGVSQSPSNKVTEKGKDVELRCDPISGHTALYWYRQSLGQGLEFLIYFQGNSAPDKSGLPSDRFSAERTGGSVSTLTIQRTQQEDSAVYLCASSPDRGGADTQYFGPGTRLTVL.

The chain links TRBV5-4 to TRBJ2-5, with a possible D match to TRBD2 (5 bases). CDR1 and CDR2 from the germline V gene are SGHNT and YYREEE (reference sequence). The CDR3 loop spans 13 amino acids. Trimming pared 5 bases from V and 3 bases from J, leaving 11 bases between. CDR3: CASSPDGKETQYF. The CDR3 bases are TGTGCCAGCAGTCCGGACGGGAAAGAGACCCAGTACTTC.

This rearrangement joins TRBV12-3 or TRBV12-4 to TRBJ1-2; D is undetermined. The V end lost 5 bases, the J end lost 8 bases, and 12 bases lay between the germline ends. The CDR3 length is 12 residues. CDR3 nucleotide sequence: TGTGCCAGCAGTGCCCGGAGGGTCGGCTACACCTTC. It yields the protein CASSARRVGYTF.

J is TRBJ1-1 and V is TRBV27; D gene uncertain. Trimming removed 6 bases from V and 4 bases from J, with 15 bases in between. The germline V gene has CDR1 MNHEY and CDR2 SMNVEV (reference sequence). The CDR3 runs 14 residues. As DNA, the CDR3 is TGTGCCAGCAGGAGAGTGGGCCGGGGCACTGAAGCTTTCTTT. Translating gives CASRRVGRGTEAFF.

The chain joins TRBV19 to TRBJ1-1; no reliable D call. CDR1 and CDR2 (germline): LNHDA, SQIVND (reference sequence). The germline V and J ends were trimmed by 6 bases and 1 base, with 15 bases remaining between them. This CDR3 has 15 amino acids. The CDR3 is CASRIHGQQNTEAFF. In DNA form, the CDR3 reads TGTGCCAGTAGGATCCATGGGCAGCAGAACACTGAAGCTTTCTTT.

A single count supports this clone. The chain uses TRBV7-9 and TRBJ2-3, with TRBD1 identical over 7 bases. CDR1 is SEHNR and CDR2 is FQNEAQ in the germline V gene (reference sequence). The CDR3 extends over 14 amino acids. V dropped 4 bases and J dropped 1; count of bases not matched to a gene: 2. The CDR3 loop is CASSYGTGTDTQYF. DNA of the CDR3: TGTGCCAGCAGCTACGGGACAGGCACAGATACGCAGTATTTT.

The chain links TRBV6-5 to TRBJ1-2; 8 nucleotides agree with TRBD1. This CDR3 is 14 amino acids long. From germline, CDR1 is MNHEY and CDR2 SVGAGI. V trimming: 8 bases; J trimming: 5 bases; junction bases outside the gene matches: 10. Here the CDR3 reads CASHGQGAQYGYTF. The CDR3 coding sequence is TGTGCCAGCCACGGGCAGGGGGCACAATATGGCTACACCTTC.

The chain carries TRBV9 and TRBJ1-2; 11 positions agree with TRBD1. Losses at the gene ends were 0 bases for V and 10 bases for J; bases not matched to a gene: 5. Per germline, CDR1 SGDLS and CDR2 YYNGEE. This CDR3 region has 14 residues. The CDR3 loop is CASSVGPGQGDYTF. DNA of the CDR3: TGTGCCAGCAGCGTAGGACCGGGACAGGGGGACTACACCTTC.

The J gene is TRBJ2-1, the V gene TRBV30, with TRBD2 matching over 9 bases. CDR1 GTSNPN and CDR2 SVGIG come from the germline V gene (reference sequence). The V segment lost 0 bases and the J segment 4 bases; nucleotides outside the gene matches: 4. The CDR3 spans 15 residues. The CDR3 region is CAWSVSGGPYNEQFF. The CDR3 nucleotides read TGTGCCTGGAGTGTAAGCGGGGGGCCTTACAATGAGCAGTTCTTC.

The chain has TRBV5-1 and TRBJ1-3; D not resolved. CDR1 and CDR2 from the germline V gene are SGHRS and YFSETQ. The CDR3 consists of 15 residues. V lost 5 bases and J lost 4, with 16 bases in between. The CDR3 nucleotides are TGCGCCAGCAGTCCGGACGGGGTTCTGGGAAACACCATATATTTT. It codes for CASSPDGVLGNTIYF.

This chain links TRBV12-3 or TRBV12-4 with TRBJ2-3; perhaps TRBD2 as D (6 bases). The CDR3 spans 13 residues. V was trimmed by 5 bases and J by 5 bases, leaving 11 bases between them. The CDR3 DNA is TGTGCCAGCAGTACTGCCGGGGGAGATACGCAGTATTTT. Protein product: CASSTAGGDTQYF.

The J gene is TRBJ2-7, the V gene TRBV9; 11 bases line up with TRBD1. Per the germline V gene, CDR1 is SGDLS and CDR2 is YYNGEE. V gave up 0 bases and J gave up 5 bases; unmatched junction bases: 1. This CDR3 contains 14 residues. The CDR3 reads CASSVADRGHEQYF. In DNA form, the CDR3 reads TGTGCCAGCAGCGTAGCGGACAGGGGGCACGAGCAGTACTTC.

The chain is built from TRBV2 and TRBJ1-1; 7 bases fit TRBD1. With 6 bases clipped from V and 0 bases from J, the junction kept 7 bases outside the gene matches. The V gene's germline CDR1 is SNHLY and CDR2 FYNNEI. The CDR3 has 15 amino acids. CDR3 region: CASRVTGIMNTEAFF. The CDR3 DNA sequence: TGTGCCAGCAGGGTGACAGGGATCATGAACACTGAAGCTTTCTTT. The variable domain in full, with the rest retrieved from reference TRBV2 and TRBJ1-1, is EPEVTQTPSHQVTQMGQEVILRCVPISNHLYFYWYRQILGQKVEFLVSFYNNEISEKSEIFDDQFSVERPDGSNFTLKIRSTKLEDSAMYFCASRVTGIMNTEAFFGQGTRLTVV.

The CDR3 DNA sequence: TGTGCCAGCAGCCCATGGACAGGGGAAAATGAGCAGTTCTTC. This codes for CASSPWTGENEQFF. The J gene is TRBJ2-1, the V gene TRBV7-2; TRBD1 aligns across 9 bases. Germline V gives CDR1 SGHTA, CDR2 FQGNSA. Unmatched junction bases numbered 6, after V lost 5 bases and J lost 7 bases. The length of the CDR3 is 14 residues.

The chain joins TRBV18 to TRBJ2-3, with D perhaps TRBD2 (7 bases). V was trimmed by 2 bases and J by 2 bases, leaving 14 bases between them. Germline loops: CDR1 KGHSH, CDR2 LQKENI. This CDR3 has 16 residues. CDR3 protein: CASSPKAGAHTDTQYF. The CDR3 bases are TGTGCCAGCTCACCAAAGGCGGGGGCCCACACAGATACGCAGTATTTT.

The chain's CDR3 is CASSLRGSNQPQHF. In DNA form, the CDR3 reads TGTGCCAGCAGCTTGCGAGGGAGCAATCAGCCCCAGCATTTT. The V gene is TRBV5-6, the J gene TRBJ1-5; no clear D. CDR1 is SGHDT, CDR2 YYEEEE, per germline. V was pared by 1 base and J by 1 base, with 6 bases between. The CDR3 runs to 14 residues.

This clone was detected only once. V and J are TRBV25-1 and TRBJ1-2; D not certain. This CDR3 region has 11 residues. Trimming shortened V by 8 bases and J by 7 bases, and 11 bases separated the two germline ends. Germline CDR1 and CDR2: MGHDK and SYGVNS. CDR3 DNA sequence: TGTGCCAGCGGCGACAAGACTGGCTACACCTTC. Translating gives CASGDKTGYTF.

The chain uses TRBV9 and TRBJ2-3; unclear D gene. V lost 6 bases and J lost 0, with 20 bases in between. The V gene's germline CDR1 is SGDLS and CDR2 YYNGEE. This CDR3 is built from 17 residues. As DNA, the CDR3 is TGTGCCAGCACCATCGGTCCTCCTATCACTAGCACAGATACGCAGTATTTT. The encoded protein is CASTIGPPITSTDTQYF.

The V and J genes are TRBV7-2 and TRBJ2-7, with D perhaps TRBD2 (5 bases). The germline V gene encodes CDR1 SGHTA and CDR2 FQGNSA. CDR3 length: 12 amino acids. Deletions cut 3 bases from V and 5 bases from J, with 8 bases between. CDR3 bases: TGTGCCAGCAGCTTTCGGGGTGACGAGCAGTACTTC. Translation: CASSFRGDEQYF. Looking up the rest from reference TRBV7-2 and TRBJ2-7 gives the full variable domain: GAGVSQSPSNKVTEKGKDVELRCDPISGHTALYWYRQSLGQGLEFLIYFQGNSAPDKSGLPSDRFSAERTGGSVSTLTIQRTQQEDSAVYLCASSFRGDEQYFGPGTRLTVT.

The V and J genes are TRBV3-1 (or the pseudogene TRBV3-2) and TRBJ1-1, with D maybe TRBD1 (6 bases). Trimming removed 4 bases from V and 5 bases from J, with 17 bases in between. The CDR3 is 15 amino acids. The germline V gene has CDR1 LGHDT and CDR2 YNNKEL (reference sequence). CDR3 bases: TGTGCCAGCAGCCTAAGTCCAGGGGCTGGGACTGAAGCTTTCTTT. Protein: CASSLSPGAGTEAFF.

This clone has a handful of counts. The rearrangement links TRBV28 to TRBJ1-2, with D possibly being TRBD1 (5 bases). The CDR3 runs 18 residues. The V and J ends lost 5 bases and 0 bases respectively, with 22 bases between them. Germline CDR1 MDHEN, CDR2 SYDVKM. DNA of the CDR3: TGTGCCAGCAGTCCTAGTTCAGGGCGGACATCTTCTAACTATGGCTACACCTTC. It is translated as CASSPSSGRTSSNYGYTF.

The chain has TRBV11-1 and TRBJ2-7; 8 bases match TRBD1. Germline loops: CDR1 SGHAT, CDR2 FQDESV (reference sequence). This CDR3 region has 15 residues. The V and J ends lost 3 bases and 3 bases, in that order; junction bases with no gene match: 7. CDR3 region: CASSFPGTGNYEQYF. CDR3 nucleotide sequence: TGTGCCAGCAGCTTCCCCGGGACAGGAAACTACGAGCAGTACTTC.

The chain carries TRBV11-2 and TRBJ2-3, with TRBD2 matching over 9 bases. CDR1 and CDR2 from the germline V gene are SGHAT and FQNNGV. There are 18 residues in the CDR3. J lost 3 bases, V lost 5 bases, and 15 bases had no gene match. The chain's CDR3 is CASSPSGGGATRTDTQYF. As DNA, the CDR3 is TGTGCCAGCAGCCCGTCCGGCGGGGGGGCTACTCGGACAGATACGCAGTATTTT.